The 13 T cell receptor beta chains listed next were all sequenced from one sample in a study of blood T cell repertoires in COVID-19. The protocol was immunoSEQ multiplex PCR, while the TCRdb copy is restricted to in-frame clones and leaves out a portion. Of 180,000 or so clones listed, roughly 85% were seen once; the top ten hold under 4.5%. Input material: PBMCs or T cells enriched from blood (not recorded which). These receptors were collected from a woman aged 50 to 65 who had recovered from COVID-19.

The chain couples TRBV10-1 to TRBJ2-7, with 8 bases aligning to TRBD1. This CDR3 comprises 15 residues. V was pared by 5 bases and J by 1 base, with 7 bases of the junction left unmatched. Germline-derived CDR1 and CDR2 are WNHNN and SYGVQD (reference sequence). This chain's CDR3 is CASSLPGGDSYEQYV. As DNA, the CDR3 is TGCGCCAGCAGTCTCCCAGGGGGCGATTCCTACGAGCAGTACGTC.

V usage is TRBV21-1 and J usage is TRBJ2-2; the table's D call TRBD2 went unverified against the DNA. TRBV21-1 is a listed pseudogene. The CDR3 runs 19 residues. CDR3 in amino acids: CASSKARIAGGPNSGELFF. The CDR3 coding sequence is TGTGCCAGCAGCAAAGCTCGGATAGCGGGAGGGCCTAATAGCGGGGAGCTGTTTTTT.

The chain is built from TRBV3-1 (or the pseudogene TRBV3-2) and TRBJ1-1; 7 bases agree with TRBD1. Germline loops: CDR1 LGHDT, CDR2 YNNKEL (reference sequence). The CDR3 extends over 15 amino acids. V lost 6 bases and J lost 1; bases outside the gene matches: 8. The CDR3: CASRGVGGANTEAFF. The CDR3 bases are TGTGCCAGCAGAGGAGTAGGGGGCGCGAACACTGAAGCTTTCTTT.

The V and J genes are TRBV5-4 and TRBJ1-1; TRBD1 agrees at 7 bases. Germline loops: CDR1 SGHNT, CDR2 YYREEE (reference sequence). CDR3 length equals 14 residues. V gave up 4 bases and J gave up 4 bases; unmatched junction bases: 7. The CDR3 is CASSIETGSTEAFF. CDR3 coding DNA: TGTGCCAGCAGCATAGAGACAGGGTCCACTGAAGCTTTCTTT. The full variable domain, in which reference TRBV5-4 and TRBJ1-1 provide the parts outside the CDR3, is ETGVTQSPTHLIKTRGQQVTLRCSSQSGHNTVSWYQQALGQGPQFIFQYYREEENGRGNFPPRFSGLQFPNYSSELNVNALELDDSALYLCASSIETGSTEAFFGQGTRLTVV.

The chain employs TRBV28 and TRBJ1-2; no clear D gene. Trimming left V 3 bases short and J 7 bases short, with 15 bases between. Germline V gives CDR1 MDHEN, CDR2 SYDVKM. The CDR3 runs to 14 residues. DNA for the CDR3: TGTGCCAGCAGTTTCCGGGGTTGGTCGAGTGGCTACACCTTC. As protein: CASSFRGWSSGYTF.

The chain couples TRBV7-2 to TRBJ2-1, with 10 bases aligning to TRBD2. Germline values: CDR1 SGHTA, CDR2 FQGNSA. CDR3 size: 16 residues. V was clipped by 4 bases and J by 0 bases; unmatched bases: 3. The chain's CDR3 is CASSSSGGTSYNEQFF. In DNA form, the CDR3 reads TGTGCCAGCAGCTCTAGCGGGGGAACCTCCTACAATGAGCAGTTCTTC. Together with reference TRBV7-2 and TRBJ2-1, the CDR3 gives the full variable domain: GAGVSQSPSNKVTEKGKDVELRCDPISGHTALYWYRQSLGQGLEFLIYFQGNSAPDKSGLPSDRFSAERTGGSVSTLTIQRTQQEDSAVYLCASSSSGGTSYNEQFFGPGTRLTVL.

This sequence joins TRBV6-5 and TRBJ1-2; the D gene is possibly TRBD1 (6 bases). The CDR3 has 13 amino acids. V lost 11 bases and J lost 0, with 13 bases in between. The germline V gene encodes CDR1 MNHEY and CDR2 SVGAGI. The CDR3 loop is CAAYGGPNYGYTF. CDR3 sequence (DNA): TGTGCCGCCTACGGGGGGCCTAACTATGGCTACACCTTC.

J is TRBJ2-3 and V is TRBV7-9; TRBD1 is a possible D gene (5 bases). CDR3 length: 15 residues. CDR1 is SEHNR, CDR2 FQNEAQ, per germline (reference sequence). Trimming left V 1 base short and J 0 bases short, with 8 bases between. CDR3 nucleotide sequence: TGTGCCAGCAGCTTAGGGACAACTAGCACAGATACGCAGTATTTT. Translating gives CASSLGTTSTDTQYF. Filled out from reference TRBV7-9 and TRBJ2-3, the complete variable domain reads DTGVSQNPRHKITKRGQNVTFRCDPISEHNRLYWYRQTLGQGPEFLTYFQNEAQLEKSRLLSDRFSAERPKGSFSTLEIQRTEQGDSAMYLCASSLGTTSTDTQYFGPGTRLTVL.

J is TRBJ2-5 and V is TRBV20-1; D possibly corresponds to TRBD1 (6 bases). V lost 3 bases, J lost 4 bases, and 12 bases lay in between. The CDR3 runs to 13 residues. Germline CDR1 DFQATT, CDR2 SNEGSKA (reference sequence). CDR3: CSASGRGIETQYF. For the CDR3, the DNA is TGCAGTGCTAGTGGCAGGGGCATAGAGACCCAGTACTTC.

The V gene is TRBV7-9, the J gene TRBJ1-4; no definite D call. Germline values: CDR1 SEHNR, CDR2 FQNEAQ (reference sequence). V was cut by 2 bases and J by 4 bases, with 14 bases left in between. The CDR3 totals 16 residues. CDR3 nucleotides: TGTGCCAGCAGCTTAAACGAAGGACGGGATAATGAAAAACTGTTTTTT. It yields the protein CASSLNEGRDNEKLFF.

The rearrangement uses TRBV5-1 and TRBJ2-6, with 7 nucleotides matching TRBD1. The J segment lost 2 bases and the V segment lost 5 bases, leaving 4 bases of the junction unmatched. Per germline, CDR1 SGHRS and CDR2 YFSETQ. CDR3 size: 15 residues. The CDR3 spells CASSQGVPGANVLTF. Written as DNA, the CDR3 is TGCGCCAGCAGTCAGGGGGTCCCTGGGGCCAACGTCCTGACTTTC.

The CDR3 DNA is TGTGCCAGCAGTTTGGGACTGAATTCACCCCTCCACTTT. This sequence encodes CASSLGLNSPLHF. The rearrangement uses TRBV12-3 or TRBV12-4 and TRBJ1-6, with a tentative D call TRBD1 (5 bases). The CDR3 runs 13 residues. Trimming shortened V by 3 bases and J by 7 bases, and 7 bases separated the two germline ends.

This sequence joins TRBV6-5 and TRBJ1-2, with a weak D call TRBD1 (5 bases). Germline lookup yields CDR1 MNHEY and CDR2 SVGAGI. The CDR3 spans 13 residues. V gave up 6 bases and J gave up 6 bases, with 14 bases separating them. Written as DNA, the CDR3 is TGTGCCAGCAGGGGCGGGGGTAAGGATGGCTACACCTTC. Translating gives CASRGGGKDGYTF.